This T cell receptor (beta chain) was found in a study of T cell responses to AZD1222 COVID-19 vaccine. General study findings and limits: White British donors predominated, females outnumbered males, and clonal diversity was possibly underestimated. Vaccination with two AZD1222 doses was followed by a rise in Spike-specific TCR breadth and depth.

As to this clone: Antigen: not known.

The germline V gene has CDR1 SGHKS and CDR2 YYEKEE (reference sequence). The CDR3 has 15 amino acids. V shed 4 bases, J shed 5 bases, and the junction held 5 bases outside the gene matches. Assay: immunoSEQ multiplex PCR; the TCRdb copy retains only in-frame clones and omits some. The sample shows 150,000 or so clones, more than 80% of them seen only once. The sequence derives from an adult in good health. Material: peripheral blood, obtained on day 0 of AZD1222 vaccination. The chain couples TRBV5-5 to TRBJ2-1; 11 bases fit TRBD2. The CDR3, as DNA: TGTGCCAGCAGCGGTCGACTAGCGGGAAACAATGAGCAGTTCTTC. Encoded protein: CASSGRLAGNNEQFF.